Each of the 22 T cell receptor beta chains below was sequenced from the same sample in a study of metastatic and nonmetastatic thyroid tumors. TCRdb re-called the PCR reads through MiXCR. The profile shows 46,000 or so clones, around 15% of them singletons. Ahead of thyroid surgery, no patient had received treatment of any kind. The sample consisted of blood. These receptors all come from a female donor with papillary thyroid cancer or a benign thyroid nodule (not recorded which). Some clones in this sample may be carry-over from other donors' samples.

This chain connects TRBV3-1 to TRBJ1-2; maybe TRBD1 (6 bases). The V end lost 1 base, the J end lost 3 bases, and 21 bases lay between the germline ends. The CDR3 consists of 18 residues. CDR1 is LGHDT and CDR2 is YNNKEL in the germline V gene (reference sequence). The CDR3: CASSQGIPQGRRDYGYTF. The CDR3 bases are TGTGCCAGCAGCCAAGGGATTCCACAGGGACGTCGGGACTATGGCTACACCTTC.

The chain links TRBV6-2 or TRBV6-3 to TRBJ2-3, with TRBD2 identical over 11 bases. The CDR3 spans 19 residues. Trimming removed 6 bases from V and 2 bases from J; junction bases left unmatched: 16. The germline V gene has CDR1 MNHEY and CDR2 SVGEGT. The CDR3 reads CASRPPTSGRRFNTDTQYF. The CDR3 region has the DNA TGTGCCAGCAGGCCTCCCACTAGCGGGAGAAGGTTTAACACAGATACGCAGTATTTT.

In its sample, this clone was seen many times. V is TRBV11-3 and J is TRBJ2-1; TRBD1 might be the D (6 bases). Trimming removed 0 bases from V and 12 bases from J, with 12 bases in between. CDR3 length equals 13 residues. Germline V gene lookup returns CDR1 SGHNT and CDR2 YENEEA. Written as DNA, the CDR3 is TGTGCCAGCAGCTTAGATATGGGGGCTGTGCAGTTCTTC. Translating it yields CASSLDMGAVQFF. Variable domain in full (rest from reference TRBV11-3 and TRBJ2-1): EAGVVQSPRYKIIEKKQPVAFWCNPISGHNTLYWYLQNLGQGPELLIRYENEEAVDDSQLPKDRFSAERLKGVDSTLKIQPAELGDSAVYLCASSLDMGAVQFFGPGTRLTVL.

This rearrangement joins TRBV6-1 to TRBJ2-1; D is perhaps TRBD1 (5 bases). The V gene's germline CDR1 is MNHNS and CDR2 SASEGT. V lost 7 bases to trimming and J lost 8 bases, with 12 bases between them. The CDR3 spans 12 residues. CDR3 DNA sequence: TGTGCCAGCACCCCCCAGGGATATGAGCAGTTCTTC. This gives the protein CASTPQGYEQFF.

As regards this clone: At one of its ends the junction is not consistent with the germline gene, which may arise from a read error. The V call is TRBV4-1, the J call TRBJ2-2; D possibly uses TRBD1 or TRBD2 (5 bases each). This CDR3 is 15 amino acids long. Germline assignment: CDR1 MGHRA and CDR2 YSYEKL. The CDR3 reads CASRWGTANTGEPFF. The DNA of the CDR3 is TGCGCCAGCAGATGGGGGACGGCGAACACCGGGGAGCCGTTTTTT.

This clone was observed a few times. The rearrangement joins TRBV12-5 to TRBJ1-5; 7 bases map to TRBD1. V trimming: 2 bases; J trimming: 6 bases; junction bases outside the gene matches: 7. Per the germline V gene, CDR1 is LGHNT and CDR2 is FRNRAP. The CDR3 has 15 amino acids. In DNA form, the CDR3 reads TGTGCTAGTGGTTTGCCCTCCAGGGGGACTCAGCCCCAGCATTTT. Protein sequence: CASGLPSRGTQPQHF.

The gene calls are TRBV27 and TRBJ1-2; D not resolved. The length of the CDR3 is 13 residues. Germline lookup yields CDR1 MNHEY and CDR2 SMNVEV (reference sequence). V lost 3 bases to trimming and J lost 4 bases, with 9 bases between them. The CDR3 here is CASSLRSGYGYTF. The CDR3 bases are TGTGCCAGCAGTTTGAGGTCTGGCTATGGCTACACCTTC.

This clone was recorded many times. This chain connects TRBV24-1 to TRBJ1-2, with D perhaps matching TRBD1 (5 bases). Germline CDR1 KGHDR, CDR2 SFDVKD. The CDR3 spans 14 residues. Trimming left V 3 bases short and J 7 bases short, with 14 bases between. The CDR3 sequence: CATSDRLKGTGYTF. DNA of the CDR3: TGTGCCACCAGTGATAGGTTGAAGGGGACTGGCTACACCTTC.

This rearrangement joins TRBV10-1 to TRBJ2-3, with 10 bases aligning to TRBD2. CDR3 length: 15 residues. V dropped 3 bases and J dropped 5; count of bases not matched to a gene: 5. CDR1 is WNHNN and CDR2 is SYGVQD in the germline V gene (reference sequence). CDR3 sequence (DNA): TGCGCCAGCAGTGATAGCGGGAGGTATCAAGATACGCAGTATTTT. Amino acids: CASSDSGRYQDTQYF.

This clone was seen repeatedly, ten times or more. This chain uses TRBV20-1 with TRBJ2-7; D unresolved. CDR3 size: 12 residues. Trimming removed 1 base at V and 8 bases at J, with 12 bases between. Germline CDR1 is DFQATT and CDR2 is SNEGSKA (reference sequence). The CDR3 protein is CSARGEERQQYF. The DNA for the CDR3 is TGCAGTGCTAGAGGCGAAGAAAGGCAGCAGTACTTC.

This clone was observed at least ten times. The CDR3 nucleotides are TGTGCCAGCAGCTTAGGGACTAGGGGCACAGATACGCAGTATTTT. It yields the protein CASSLGTRGTDTQYF. The J gene is TRBJ2-3, the V gene TRBV5-4; 8 nucleotides agree with TRBD2. Trimming cost V 2 bases and J 1 base; bases outside gene matches: 3. Germline CDR1 reads SGHNT; CDR2 reads YYREEE (reference sequence). The CDR3 runs 15 residues.

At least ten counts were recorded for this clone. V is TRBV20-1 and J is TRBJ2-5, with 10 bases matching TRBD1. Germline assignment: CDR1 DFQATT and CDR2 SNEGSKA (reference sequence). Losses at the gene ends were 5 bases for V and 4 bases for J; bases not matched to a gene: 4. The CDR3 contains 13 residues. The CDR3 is CSAAGTGVETQYF. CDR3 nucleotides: TGCAGTGCTGCCGGGACAGGGGTAGAGACCCAGTACTTC.

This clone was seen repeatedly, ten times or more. This chain's CDR3 is CASSFRLAGTDEQYF. For the CDR3, the DNA is TGTGCCAGCAGTTTTCGACTAGCGGGAACCGACGAGCAGTACTTC. The rearrangement uses TRBV28 and TRBJ2-7; 11 bases match TRBD2. The CDR3 loop spans 15 amino acids. The J segment lost 5 bases and the V segment lost 3 bases, leaving 6 bases of the junction unmatched. The V gene's germline CDR1 is MDHEN and CDR2 SYDVKM.

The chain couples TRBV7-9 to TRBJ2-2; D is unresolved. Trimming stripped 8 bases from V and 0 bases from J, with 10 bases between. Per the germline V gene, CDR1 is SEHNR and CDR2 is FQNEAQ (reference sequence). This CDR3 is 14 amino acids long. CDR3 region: CASVTTANTGELFF. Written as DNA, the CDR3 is TGTGCCAGCGTAACGACGGCGAACACCGGGGAGCTGTTTTTT.

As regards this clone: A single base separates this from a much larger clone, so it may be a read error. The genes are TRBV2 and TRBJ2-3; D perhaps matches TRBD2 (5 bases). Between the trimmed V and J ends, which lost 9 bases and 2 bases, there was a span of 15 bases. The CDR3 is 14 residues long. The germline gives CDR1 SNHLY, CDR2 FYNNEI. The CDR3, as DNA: TGTGCCAGTATCGCCGGACTGGACACAGATACGCAGTATTTT. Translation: CASIAGLDTDTQYF.

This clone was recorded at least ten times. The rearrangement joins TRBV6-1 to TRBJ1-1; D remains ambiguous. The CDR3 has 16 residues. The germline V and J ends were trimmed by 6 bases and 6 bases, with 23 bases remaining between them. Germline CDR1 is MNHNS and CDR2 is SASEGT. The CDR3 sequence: CASRGRLRTARAEAFF. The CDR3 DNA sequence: TGTGCCAGCAGGGGGAGGTTGAGAACGGCGAGGGCTGAAGCTTTCTTT.

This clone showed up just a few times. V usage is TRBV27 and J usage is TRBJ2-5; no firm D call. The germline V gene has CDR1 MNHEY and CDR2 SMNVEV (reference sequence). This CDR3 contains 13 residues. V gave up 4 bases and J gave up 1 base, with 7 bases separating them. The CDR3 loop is CASSYGSQETQYF. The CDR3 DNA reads TGTGCCAGCAGTTATGGCAGCCAAGAGACCCAGTACTTC.

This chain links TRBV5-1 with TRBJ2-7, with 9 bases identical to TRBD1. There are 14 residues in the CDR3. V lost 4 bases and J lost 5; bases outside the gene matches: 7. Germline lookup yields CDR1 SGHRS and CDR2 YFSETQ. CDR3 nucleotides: TGCGCCAGCAGCCCCGGACAGGGGACGAACGAGCAGTACTTC. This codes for CASSPGQGTNEQYF.

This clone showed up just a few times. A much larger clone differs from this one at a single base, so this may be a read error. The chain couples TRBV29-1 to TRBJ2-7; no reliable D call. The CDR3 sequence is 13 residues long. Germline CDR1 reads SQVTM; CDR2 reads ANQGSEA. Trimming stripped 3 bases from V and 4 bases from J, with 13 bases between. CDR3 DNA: TGCAGCGTTGAGGGTGGGCGGTTATACGAGCAGTACTTC. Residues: CSVEGGRLYEQYF.

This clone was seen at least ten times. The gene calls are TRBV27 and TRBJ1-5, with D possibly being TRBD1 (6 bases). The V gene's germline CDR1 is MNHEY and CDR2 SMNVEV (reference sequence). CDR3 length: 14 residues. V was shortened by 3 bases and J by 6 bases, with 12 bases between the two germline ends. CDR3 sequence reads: CASSFLGRGQPQHF. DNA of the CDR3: TGTGCCAGCAGTTTCCTTGGCAGGGGTCAGCCCCAGCATTTT.

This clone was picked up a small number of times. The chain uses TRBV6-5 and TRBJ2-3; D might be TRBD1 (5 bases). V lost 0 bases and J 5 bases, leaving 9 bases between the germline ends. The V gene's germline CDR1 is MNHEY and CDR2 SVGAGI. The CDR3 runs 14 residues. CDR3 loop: CASSYSGQVDTQYF. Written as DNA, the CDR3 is TGTGCCAGCAGTTACTCGGGGCAAGTAGATACGCAGTATTTT.

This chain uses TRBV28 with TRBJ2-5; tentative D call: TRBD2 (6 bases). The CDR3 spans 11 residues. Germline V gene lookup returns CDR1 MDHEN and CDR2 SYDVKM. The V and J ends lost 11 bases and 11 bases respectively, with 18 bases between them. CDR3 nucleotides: TGTGCCGGAGGGCGGGGAGTGACGCAGTACTTC. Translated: CAGGRGVTQYF.